Below, 26 T cell receptor beta chains from the same sample are listed, as sequenced in a study of T cells in Graves' hyperthyroidism and ophthalmopathy. It was RNA transcripts that yielded the amplified TCR beta CDR3 regions. The HTBI primer set served for first-round RT-PCR of the TCR CDR3. TCRdb independently ran MiXCR on the multiplex PCR reads; one entry per CDR3 protein. The table lists some 530,000 distinct CDR3 sequences, approximately 23% of them singletons. The sample taken for sequencing was blood. The origin of the receptors is a woman in her sixties or seventies with Graves' ophthalmopathy.

The chain recombines TRBV20-1 with TRBJ1-6; 7 bases line up with TRBD1. V was clipped by 2 bases and J by 10 bases; unmatched bases: 8. This CDR3 has 14 amino acids. Germline V gene data show CDR1 as DFQATT and CDR2 as SNEGSKA (reference sequence). The CDR3: CSARPGTALSPLHF. The CDR3 DNA sequence: TGCAGTGCTAGACCCGGGACAGCCCTATCACCCCTCCACTTT.

V usage is TRBV30 and J usage is TRBJ2-7, with TRBD1 as a possible D gene (5 bases). Germline-derived CDR1 and CDR2 are GTSNPN and SVGIG (reference sequence). V lost 1 base to trimming and J lost 2 bases, with 9 bases between them. CDR3 size: 13 residues. CDR3 coding DNA: TGTGCCTGGAGTGCAGGGAAACCCTACGAGCAGTACTTC. Protein product: CAWSAGKPYEQYF.

This clonotype has ten or more counts. CDR3 sequence: CASSDPGFYEQYF. The CDR3 coding sequence is TGTGCCAGCAGTGACCCAGGGTTCTACGAGCAGTACTTC. The V and J genes are TRBV6-1 and TRBJ2-7; a possible D gene is TRBD1 (5 bases). CDR3 length: 13 residues. The V end was cut by 3 bases, the J end by 3 bases, with 9 bases between. The germline CDR1 and CDR2 sequences are MNHNS and SASEGT.

The chain combines TRBV20-1 with TRBJ2-1, with a weak D call TRBD2 (5 bases). Germline lookup yields CDR1 DFQATT and CDR2 SNEGSKA (reference sequence). This CDR3 contains 9 residues. The CDR3 reads CRVPGEQFF. Here the CDR3 DNA reads TGCCGGGTCCCGGGGGAGCAGTTCTTC.

This clonotype was seen only once. As the CDR3 is not closed by the conserved phenylalanine or tryptophan, this likely results from a read error. The chain is built from TRBV18 and TRBJ2-3; D assignment may be TRBD1 or TRBD2 (5 bases each). The CDR3 is made up of 14 amino acids. Germline CDR1 KGHSH, CDR2 LQKENI. Trimming shortened V by 2 bases and J by 2 bases, and 8 bases separated the two germline ends. In nucleotides, the CDR3 is TGTGCCAGCTCACCAGGGACGGCCACAGATACGCAGTATCTT. Translating it yields CASSPGTATDTQYL.

The J gene is TRBJ2-7, the V gene TRBV7-3; 8 bases fit TRBD1. V trimming: 5 bases; J trimming: 5 bases; junction bases outside the gene matches: 8. The CDR3 covers 14 residues. CDR1 is SGHTA and CDR2 is FQGTGA in the germline V gene. The CDR3 sequence is CASSRGDRGHEQYF. For the CDR3, the DNA is TGTGCCAGCAGCCGAGGCGACAGGGGTCACGAGCAGTACTTC.

The gene calls are TRBV6-5 and TRBJ1-6; 9 nucleotides line up with TRBD1. This CDR3 comprises 15 residues. The V gene end was trimmed by 0 bases and the J gene end by 9 bases; junction bases not matched to a gene: 3. Germline assignment: CDR1 MNHEY and CDR2 SVGAGI. The CDR3 nucleotides read TGTGCCAGCAGTTACTCGACAGGGGGGAGTTCACCCCTCCACTTT. Translated, it gives CASSYSTGGSSPLHF.

This clonotype was recorded a few times. The chain recombines TRBV9 with TRBJ2-1; D not certain. The CDR3 runs to 12 residues. The V gene lost 4 bases and the J gene lost 6 bases, with 8 bases spanning the gap. CDR1 and CDR2 (germline): SGDLS, YYNGEE. CDR3 sequence reads: CASSTRGNEQFF. For the CDR3, the DNA is TGTGCCAGCAGCACCCGAGGCAATGAGCAGTTCTTC.

This clonotype was seen more than once but under ten times. The chain has TRBV5-1 and TRBJ2-1, with TRBD1 matching over 7 bases. This CDR3 region has 14 residues. Trimming took 2 bases from V and 4 from J; bases not matched to a gene: 3. Looked up from germline, CDR1 is SGHRS and CDR2 is YFSETQ. The CDR3 DNA is TGCGCCAGCAGCTTAACAGGGGCGTACAATGAGCAGTTCTTC. It codes for CASSLTGAYNEQFF.

This sequence joins TRBV6-1 and TRBJ1-1; D ambiguous. Trimming took 6 bases from V and 7 from J, leaving 12 bases between them. The length of the CDR3 is 12 residues. Germline V gives CDR1 MNHNS, CDR2 SASEGT. CDR3 loop: CASRGPNHEAFF. CDR3 bases: TGTGCCAGCAGAGGTCCGAACCATGAAGCTTTCTTT.

The J gene is TRBJ2-1, the V gene TRBV20-1; perhaps TRBD1 as D (7 bases). CDR3 length: 13 amino acids. The V end was cut by 7 bases, the J end by 7 bases, with 17 bases between. Germline V lookup: CDR1 DFQATT, CDR2 SNEGSKA (reference sequence). For the CDR3, the DNA is TGCAGTGAAGGGGGCGGGAAGCCAAATGAGCAGTTCTTC. It encodes CSEGGGKPNEQFF.

This clonotype came up a few times. CDR3 sequence (DNA): TGTGCCTGGAGCCCCGAGGACAGGGGGTCGACACCCCTCCACTTT. This sequence encodes CAWSPEDRGSTPLHF. V and J are TRBV30 and TRBJ1-6; 10 bases are shared with TRBD1. The germline gives CDR1 GTSNPN, CDR2 SVGIG (reference sequence). The V gene end was trimmed by 3 bases and the J gene end by 11 bases; junction bases not matched to a gene: 10. The CDR3 is 15 residues long.

The rearrangement uses TRBV6-5 and TRBJ2-2; possibly TRBD2 for D (6 bases). Trimming pared 2 bases from V and 5 bases from J, leaving 15 bases between. There are 16 residues in the CDR3. Germline CDR1 and CDR2: MNHEY and SVGAGI. CDR3 bases: TGTGCCAGCAGTTACGTCCAGGTGGGGAGGACCGGGGAGCTGTTTTTT. Its protein product is CASSYVQVGRTGELFF.

As regards this clonotype: A much larger clone lies a single base off, so this may be a read error. The V and J genes are TRBV27 and TRBJ2-1, with 11 bases fitting TRBD2. Germline CDR1 and CDR2: MNHEY and SMNVEV (reference sequence). The CDR3 is 18 residues long. With 8 bases clipped from V and 3 bases from J, the junction kept 15 bases outside the gene matches. CDR3: CASGRIETGTSGYNEQFF. The CDR3 DNA sequence: TGTGCCAGCGGTCGAATTGAAACCGGGACTAGCGGCTACAATGAGCAGTTCTTC.

The chain employs TRBV6-5 and TRBJ1-2; D unclear. The CDR3 is 13 amino acids. Germline lookup yields CDR1 MNHEY and CDR2 SVGAGI. V lost 2 bases, J lost 4 bases, and 8 bases lay in between. The CDR3 protein is CASSYRNSYGYTF. The CDR3 DNA reads TGTGCCAGCAGTTACCGGAATAGCTATGGCTACACCTTC.

This clonotype was observed a few times. Sequence at one end of the junction differs from germline and may be a read error. CDR3 DNA: TGCAGCGTTGGGGGGGAAGGTCTTTTT. As protein: CSVGGEGLF. V is TRBV29-1 and J is TRBJ2-2; TRBD2 is a possible D gene (6 bases). This CDR3 spans 9 amino acids. Germline CDR1 SQVTM, CDR2 ANQGSEA.

The table lists this clonotype with a few counts. The chain is built from TRBV11-3 and TRBJ2-1; D perhaps matches TRBD1 (5 bases). Germline V lookup: CDR1 SGHNT, CDR2 YENEEA. V lost 5 bases and J 9 bases, leaving 11 bases between the germline ends. The CDR3 has 12 amino acids. CDR3 nucleotides: TGTGCCAGCAGCCCGGACACGGGTGAGCAGTTCTTC. Translated: CASSPDTGEQFF.

This chain links TRBV7-8 with TRBJ2-2; 7 bases map to TRBD2. J gave up 0 bases and V 5 bases, and 9 bases lay outside the gene matches. This CDR3 contains 17 residues. Germline values: CDR1 SGHVS, CDR2 FQNEAQ. The CDR3, as DNA: TGTGCCAGCAGCCCCTTGGGGCTAGCGGCGAACACCGGGGAGCTGTTTTTT. This translates into CASSPLGLAANTGELFF.

This rearrangement joins TRBV5-1 to TRBJ1-2; D gene unclear. Deletions cut 4 bases from V and 5 bases from J, with 9 bases between. The CDR3 contains 12 residues. Per germline, CDR1 SGHRS and CDR2 YFSETQ. In DNA form, the CDR3 reads TGCGCCAGCAGCGCCCAGGAATATGGCTACACCTTC. This codes for CASSAQEYGYTF.

This clonotype was detected only a few times. The V call is TRBV5-1, the J call TRBJ2-7, with 9 bases that match TRBD1. V was clipped by 4 bases and J by 5 bases; unmatched bases: 10. This CDR3 spans 15 amino acids. Germline V lookup: CDR1 SGHRS, CDR2 YFSETQ. In DNA form, the CDR3 reads TGCGCCAGCAGCAACTTACAGGGGGCGCCTAACGAGCAGTACTTC. Protein: CASSNLQGAPNEQYF.

The rearrangement uses TRBV20-1 and TRBJ2-1, with a weak D call TRBD2 (6 bases). Germline CDR1 is DFQATT and CDR2 is SNEGSKA (reference sequence). Trimming pared 2 bases from V and 5 bases from J, leaving 16 bases between. The CDR3 contains 15 residues. CDR3 nucleotides: TGCAGTGCTAGATCCGCGGAGGGAGCCGACAATGAGCAGTTCTTC. As protein: CSARSAEGADNEQFF.

The chain uses TRBV7-3 and TRBJ1-6; no clear D gene. CDR3 length equals 15 residues. Between the trimmed V and J ends, which lost 3 bases and 9 bases, there was a span of 15 bases. Germline-derived CDR1 and CDR2 are SGHTA and FQGTGA. The CDR3 DNA reads as TGTGCCAGCAGCTTTTATGGAGGAGCGCTTTCACCCCTCCACTTT. Translating gives CASSFYGGALSPLHF. The full variable domain, rest sourced from reference TRBV7-3 and TRBJ1-6, is GAGVSQTPSNKVTEKGKYVELRCDPISGHTALYWYRQSLGQGPEFLIYFQGTGAADDSGLPNDRFFAVRPEGSVSTLKIQRTERGDSAVYLCASSFYGGALSPLHFGNGTRLTVT.

The chain couples TRBV5-1 to TRBJ2-2; D is ambiguous. V was clipped by 4 bases and J by 6 bases, with 10 bases between them. The CDR3 has 13 residues. Germline V gene lookup returns CDR1 SGHRS and CDR2 YFSETQ. The CDR3, as DNA: TGCGCCAGCAGCGCGGTTTTGGCCGGGGAGCTGTTTTTT. As protein: CASSAVLAGELFF.

This clonotype has a count of ten or more. The genes are TRBV12-3 or TRBV12-4 and TRBJ1-1; D unresolved. CDR3 length: 12 amino acids. The V and J ends lost 2 bases and 5 bases respectively, with 6 bases between them. The CDR3 nucleotides are TGTGCCAGCAGTTTAAGCTTGACTGAAGCTTTCTTT. It yields the protein CASSLSLTEAFF.

There are a few counts of this clonotype. This chain joins TRBV27 and TRBJ1-6, with 7 bases matching TRBD1. The J segment lost 0 bases and the V segment lost 6 bases, leaving 8 bases of the junction unmatched. CDR3 size: 17 residues. Looked up from germline, CDR1 is MNHEY and CDR2 is SMNVEV (reference sequence). The CDR3 bases are TGTGCCAGCAGCTTGACTAGGGGGCCCTCCTATAATTCACCCCTCCACTTT. Amino acid sequence: CASSLTRGPSYNSPLHF.

The rearrangement uses TRBV18 and TRBJ1-1; TRBD1 agrees at 7 bases. In germline, CDR1 is KGHSH, CDR2 LQKENI. The CDR3 covers 16 residues. Unmatched junction bases numbered 7, after V lost 2 bases and J lost 1 base. The CDR3 DNA follows: TGTGCCAGCTCACCAACTACGAGACAGGGGAACACTGAAGCTTTCTTT. This encodes CASSPTTRQGNTEAFF.